This T cell receptor beta chain was sequenced for a study of T cell repertoires in cytomegalovirus infection. Whole-study context: Epitope selection comprised recently identified HLA-C-restricted CMV epitopes and well-studied HLA-B-restricted CMV epitopes. From public TCR beta signatures came an indication of both CMV infection and matching HLA type.

Study-level points and caveats: HLA-C-restricted CMV clonotypes gave the most frequent clonotype in two of eight donors. CMV carriers with the relevant HLA were identified by cumulative public TCR beta family frequency.

Germline-derived CDR1 and CDR2 are DFQATT and SNEGSKA (reference sequence). Trimming left V 7 bases short and J 0 bases short, with 10 bases between. The CDR3 spans 13 residues. TCRdb re-derived calls from the reads in MiXCR, one entry per CDR3 protein. Among around 900,000 distinct CDR3 sequences, approximately 31% were seen once, and the ten largest hold around an eighth. With respect to this clonotype: Its antigen is not identified.

This chain uses TRBV20-1 with TRBJ2-4, with D unresolved. The sequence was collected from a human donor in good health (CMV status not recorded). Some clones in this sample may be carry-over from other donors' samples. Sequencing used cultured CD8+ T cells from PBMCs, obtained from culture after CMV antigen stimulation. The CDR3 DNA reads as TGCAGTGTAGACCTAGAAGCCAAAAACATTCAGTACTTC. This translates into CSVDLEAKNIQYF.